This TCR beta chain was retrieved from a study of blood T cell repertoires in COVID-19. About the study: Material from acute and convalescent COVID-19 was sourced from the United States, Italy and Spain. PBMCs, B-cell-depleted T cells, or T cells provided the cDNA or gDNA that made up the material.

This CDR3 contains 12 residues. V was clipped by 4 bases and J by 6 bases, with 8 bases between them. The germline gives CDR1 SGHRS, CDR2 YFSETQ. This clone appeared a single time. Original data processing: For nucleated cells, counts were estimated from reference gene primer amplification. Here immunoSEQ multiplex PCR was the method, and the copy in TCRdb shows in-frame clones only, minus some. Clone size and V and J calls were adopted from that table, with D and trimming inferred from the DNA. The sample contains 75,000 to 100,000 clones, roughly 89% of which appear only once. Sequencing used peripheral blood. This chain connects TRBV5-1 to TRBJ2-1; D is perhaps TRBD2 (5 bases). This clonotype originated in a human donor in a cohort sampled during active COVID-19. This chain's CDR3 is CASSPEGNEQFF. CDR3 sequence (DNA): TGCGCCAGCAGCCCTGAGGGCAATGAGCAGTTCTTC.